This T cell receptor (beta chain) was documented in a study of Graves' ophthalmopathy and Graves' hyperthyroidism (dated by TCRdb to between 2018 and 2020). In the study overall: Peripheral blood was collected before any treatment was given, at the time of initial diagnosis. To tell Graves' ophthalmopathy apart from Graves' hyperthyroidism, and to predict which patients would progress to ophthalmopathy, the study relied on TCR beta repertoire signatures. In total, 135 blood samples were TCR-sequenced: 40 to 45 ophthalmopathy, some 75 hyperthyroidism and approximately 17 hyperthyroidism-to-ophthalmopathy patients. To explore V-J signatures distinguishing ophthalmopathy from hyperthyroidism, a discovery set of about 99 patients (around 42 ophthalmopathy, some 57 stable hyperthyroidism) was enrolled. An independent validation cohort comprised around 20 hyperthyroidism patients and over 15 patients who later progressed from hyperthyroidism to ophthalmopathy. In five or six hyperthyroidism patients, T-cell repertoires of thyroid tissue and blood were compared. Following sample collection, hyperthyroidism patients were given methimazole at a starting dose of 30 mg daily, and ophthalmopathy patients were given high-dose intravenous methylprednisolone. The approximately 98 discovery patients were randomly divided into training and test sets at a 7:3 ratio.

TCR beta CDR3 regions were amplified from RNA transcripts for repertoire sequencing. A first-round RT-PCR used HTBI primers with the Qiagen OneStep RT-PCR kit, followed by a second-round multiplex PCR, size selection and purification. Libraries were sequenced paired-end with 100 bp reads on an Illumina HiSeq2000. The original pipeline was this. SOAPnuke was used to process the reads, throwing out any read that had adapters, had uncalled bases, had a mean Phred below 15, or lacked an exact constant-primer or identifier match. COPE v1.2.5 was used to merge the high-quality paired reads. Each unique nucleotide sequence was defined as a clonotype, and clonotypes were aligned to IMGT TRB V, D and J references with MiTCR v1.1. Only V-J combinations with frequency above 0.0001 were analysed, covering about 99% of repertoires. For each V-J combination, a TCR clonal expansion and chaos score was defined as the ratio of F50 clonal expansion to chaos observed in the TCRdist matrix. Features were reduced by Welch's t-statistics and random forest to approximately 12 V-J combinations, which fed a naive Bayes classifier. The Morisita-Horn index was used to measure how similar the thyroid and blood repertoires were. TCRdb trimmed public reads at Q25 via fastp, called clones via MiXCR and kept in-frame beta chains. Merged by CDR3 protein, the rows form single entries marked with the most common genes and DNA. The V and J calls, along with clone size, are taken from TCRdb and not from the paper's own processing. The sample has approximately 500,000 distinct CDR3 sequences on record, 14% of them singletons. The ten largest clones add up to 9.5% to 10% of the sample.

Via the germline V gene, CDR1 is MDHEN and CDR2 SYDVKM. The germline V and J ends show losses of 5 bases and 8 bases respectively, and no gene match explains 10 bases of the junction. Inclusive of the bounding cysteine and phenylalanine, the CDR3 is 14 residues long. The sequence is cut down to CDR3 DNA, 42 bases in frame from base 1. What the research found in general, with its limitations: Among expanded thyroid clonotypes with frequency above 0.001, most also showed up in blood, which suggests that blood repertoires may reflect the thyroid immune response. In cross-validation, the 13-signature model distinguished ophthalmopathy from stable hyperthyroidism with 87.88% sensitivity and around 81% specificity, while in the test set the corresponding values were about 79% and 69%. No statistical method was used to predetermine the sample size, and group allocation was not hidden from the investigators. In validation, the model predicted ophthalmopathy progression with more than 70% sensitivity and around 72% specificity; eleven to twelve predicted patients were CT-confirmed with GO in a median of approximately 6.5 months.

Patients with ophthalmopathy had moderately to severely active disease, with a Clinical Activity Score of 3 or more, a NOSPECS grade of 4 or more, and a disease duration of less than 3 months. Anyone with other autoimmune diseases, uncontrolled infections, pregnancy or lactation was excluded from the study. Clinical symptoms, serum thyroxine, TRAb, thyroid ultrasound and orbital computed tomography were used for diagnosis. Ficoll-Paque density gradient centrifugation was used to isolate PBMCs from approximately 11 ml of fresh peripheral blood. Total RNA was extracted with Trizol reagent and quality-checked on an Agilent 2100 Bioanalyzer. This clonotype was recorded a few times. Its cognate antigen has yet to be identified. The input lacks base qualities; no much larger clone sits a single base away.

The clonotype was recovered from a young woman with Graves' ophthalmopathy. Donor details come from another sample of the same person, matched by shared clones. In this chain, TRBV28 is recombined with TRBJ1-2; 8 nucleotides in the junction match TRBD1. The sample taken for sequencing was blood. The CDR3 loop reads CASSTVTGVEGYTF. In nucleotide form, the sequence is TGTGCCAGCAGTACCGTGACAGGGGTTGAGGGCTACACCTTC.